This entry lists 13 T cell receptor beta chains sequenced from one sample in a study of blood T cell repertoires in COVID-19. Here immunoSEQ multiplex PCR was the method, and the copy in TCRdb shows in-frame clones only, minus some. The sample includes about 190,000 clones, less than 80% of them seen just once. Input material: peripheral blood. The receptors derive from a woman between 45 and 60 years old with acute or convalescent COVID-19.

Written as DNA, the CDR3 is TGTGCCAGCAGCGCCATCCGGGACAGGGGCGTTATGAACACTGAAGCTTTCTTT. Residues: CASSAIRDRGVMNTEAFF. J is TRBJ1-1 and V is TRBV7-2; 10 bases align to TRBD1. V gave up 5 bases and J gave up 0 bases; unmatched junction bases: 12. This CDR3 has 18 residues. Germline CDR1 reads SGHTA; CDR2 reads FQGNSA. Combining the CDR3 with reference TRBV7-2 and TRBJ1-1 gives the whole variable domain GAGVSQSPSNKVTEKGKDVELRCDPISGHTALYWYRQSLGQGLEFLIYFQGNSAPDKSGLPSDRFSAERTGGSVSTLTIQRTQQEDSAVYLCASSAIRDRGVMNTEAFFGQGTRLTVV.

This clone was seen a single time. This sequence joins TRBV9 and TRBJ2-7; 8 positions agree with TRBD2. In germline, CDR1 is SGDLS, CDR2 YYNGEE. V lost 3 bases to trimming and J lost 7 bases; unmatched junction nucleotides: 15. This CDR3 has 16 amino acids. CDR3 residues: CASSAGPPGSGVEQYF. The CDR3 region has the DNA TGTGCCAGCAGCGCTGGCCCTCCGGGTAGCGGGGTAGAGCAGTACTTC.

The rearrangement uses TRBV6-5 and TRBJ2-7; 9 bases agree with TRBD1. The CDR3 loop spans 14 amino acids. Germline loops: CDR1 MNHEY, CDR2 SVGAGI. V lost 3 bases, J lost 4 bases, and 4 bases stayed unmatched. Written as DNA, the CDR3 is TGTGCCAGCAGTTATGACAGGGGGGGGTACGAGCAGTACTTC. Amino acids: CASSYDRGGYEQYF.

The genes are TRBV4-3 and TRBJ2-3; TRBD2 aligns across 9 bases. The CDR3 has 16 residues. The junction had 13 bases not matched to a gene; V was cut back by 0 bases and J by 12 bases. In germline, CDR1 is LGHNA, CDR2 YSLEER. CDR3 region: CASSQELRLGGRAQYF. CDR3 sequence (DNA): TGCGCCAGCAGCCAAGAGTTGCGGCTCGGCGGGAGGGCACAGTATTTT.

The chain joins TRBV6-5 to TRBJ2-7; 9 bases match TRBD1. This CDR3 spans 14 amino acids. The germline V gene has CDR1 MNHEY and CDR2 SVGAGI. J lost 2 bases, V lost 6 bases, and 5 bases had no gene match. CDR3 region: CASRGTGPPYEQYF. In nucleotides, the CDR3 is TGTGCCAGCAGGGGGACAGGGCCGCCCTACGAGCAGTACTTC.

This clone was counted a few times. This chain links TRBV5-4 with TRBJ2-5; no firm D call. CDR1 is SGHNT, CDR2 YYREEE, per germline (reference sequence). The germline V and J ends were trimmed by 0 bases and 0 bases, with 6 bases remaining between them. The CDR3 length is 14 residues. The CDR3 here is CASSLARDQETQYF. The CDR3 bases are TGTGCCAGCAGCTTGGCGAGAGACCAAGAGACCCAGTACTTC.

DNA of the CDR3: TGTGCCAGCAGTTCAGACGTTGGACAGTTCTATGGCTACACCTTC. This encodes CASSSDVGQFYGYTF. V gene TRBV28 combines with J gene TRBJ1-2; possibly TRBD1 for D (6 bases). Germline values: CDR1 MDHEN, CDR2 SYDVKM. V lost 4 bases and J lost 4, with 16 bases in between. The CDR3 length is 15 residues.

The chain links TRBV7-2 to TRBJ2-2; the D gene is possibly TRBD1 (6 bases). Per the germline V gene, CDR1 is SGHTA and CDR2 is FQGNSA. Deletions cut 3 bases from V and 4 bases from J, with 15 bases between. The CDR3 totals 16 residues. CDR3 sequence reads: CASSFGDKGPTGELFF. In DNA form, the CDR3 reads TGTGCCAGCAGCTTCGGGGACAAGGGGCCCACCGGGGAGCTGTTTTTT.

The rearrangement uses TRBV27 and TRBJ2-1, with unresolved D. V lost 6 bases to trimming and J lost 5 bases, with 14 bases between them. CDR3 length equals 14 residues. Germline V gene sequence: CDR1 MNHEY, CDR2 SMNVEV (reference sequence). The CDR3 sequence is CASSRTVAHNEQFF. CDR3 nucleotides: TGTGCCAGCAGCCGAACAGTCGCCCACAATGAGCAGTTCTTC.

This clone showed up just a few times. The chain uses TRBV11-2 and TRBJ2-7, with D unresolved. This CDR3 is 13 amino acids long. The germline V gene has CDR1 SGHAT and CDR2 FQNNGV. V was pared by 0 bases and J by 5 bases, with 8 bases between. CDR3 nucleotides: TGTGCCAGCAGCTTAGAGTCGGGTGACGAGCAGTACTTC. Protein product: CASSLESGDEQYF.

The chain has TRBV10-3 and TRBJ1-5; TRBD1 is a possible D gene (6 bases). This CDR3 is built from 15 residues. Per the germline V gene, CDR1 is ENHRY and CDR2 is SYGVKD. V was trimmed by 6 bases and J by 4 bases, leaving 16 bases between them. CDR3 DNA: TGTGCCATCAGCCCCGGCGGGGGGCTGAATCAGCCCCAGCATTTT. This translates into CAISPGGGLNQPQHF.

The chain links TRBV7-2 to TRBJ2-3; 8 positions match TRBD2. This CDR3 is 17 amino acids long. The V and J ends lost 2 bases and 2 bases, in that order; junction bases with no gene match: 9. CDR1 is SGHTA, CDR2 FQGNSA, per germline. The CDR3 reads CASSLLPGGLDTDTQYF. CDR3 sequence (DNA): TGTGCCAGCAGCTTACTCCCGGGGGGGCTTGACACAGATACGCAGTATTTT.

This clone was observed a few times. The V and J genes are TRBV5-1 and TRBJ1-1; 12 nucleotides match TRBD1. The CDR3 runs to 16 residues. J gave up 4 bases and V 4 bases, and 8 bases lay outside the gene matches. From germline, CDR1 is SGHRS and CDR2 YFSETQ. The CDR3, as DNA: TGCGCCAGCAGCACCGGGACAGGGGGCGGGGGCACTGAAGCTTTCTTT. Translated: CASSTGTGGGGTEAFF.